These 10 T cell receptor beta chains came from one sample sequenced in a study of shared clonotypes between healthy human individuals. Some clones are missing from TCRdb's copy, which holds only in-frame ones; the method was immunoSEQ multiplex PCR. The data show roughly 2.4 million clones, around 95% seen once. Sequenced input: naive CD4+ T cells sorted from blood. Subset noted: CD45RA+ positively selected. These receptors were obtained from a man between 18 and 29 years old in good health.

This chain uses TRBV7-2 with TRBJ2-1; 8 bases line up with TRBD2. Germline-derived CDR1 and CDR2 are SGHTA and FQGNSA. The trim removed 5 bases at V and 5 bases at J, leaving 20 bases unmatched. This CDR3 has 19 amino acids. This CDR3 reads CASSPRGWGESGGHNEQFF. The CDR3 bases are TGTGCCAGCAGCCCTCGTGGGTGGGGAGAAAGCGGGGGACACAATGAGCAGTTCTTC.

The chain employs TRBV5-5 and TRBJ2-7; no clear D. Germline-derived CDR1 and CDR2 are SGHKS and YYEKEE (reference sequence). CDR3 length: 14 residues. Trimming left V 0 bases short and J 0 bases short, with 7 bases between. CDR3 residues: CASSLVLTSYEQYF. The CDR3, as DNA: TGTGCCAGCAGCTTGGTGCTAACCTCCTACGAGCAGTACTTC.

The CDR3 DNA reads TGTGCCAGCAGTGGATGGACAGGGAAGAATTCACCCCTCCACTTT. Translation: CASSGWTGKNSPLHF. The V gene is TRBV6-1, the J gene TRBJ1-6; 8 bases match TRBD1. This CDR3 has 15 amino acids. Trimming at V came to 4 bases and at J to 7 bases, leaving 6 bases not matched to a gene. Germline V gene data show CDR1 as MNHNS and CDR2 as SASEGT.

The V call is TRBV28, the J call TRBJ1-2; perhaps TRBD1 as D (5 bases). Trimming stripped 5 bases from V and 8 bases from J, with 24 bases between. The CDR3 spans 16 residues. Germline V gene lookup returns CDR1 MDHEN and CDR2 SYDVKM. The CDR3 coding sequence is TGTGCCAGCAGTCCCCGTGGGGCGAATCACATGGGGGGCTACACCTTC. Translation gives CASSPRGANHMGGYTF.

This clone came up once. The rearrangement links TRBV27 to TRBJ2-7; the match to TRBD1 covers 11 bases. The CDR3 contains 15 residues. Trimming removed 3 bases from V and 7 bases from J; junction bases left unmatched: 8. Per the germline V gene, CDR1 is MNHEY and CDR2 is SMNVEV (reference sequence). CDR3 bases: TGTGCCAGCAGTTTCTACCGGGACAGGGGGTTGGAGCAGTACTTC. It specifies CASSFYRDRGLEQYF.

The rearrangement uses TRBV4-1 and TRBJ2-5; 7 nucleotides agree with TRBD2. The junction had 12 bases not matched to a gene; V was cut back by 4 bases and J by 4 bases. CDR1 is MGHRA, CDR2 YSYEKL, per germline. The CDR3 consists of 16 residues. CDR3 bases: TGCGCCAGCAGCCTGCGACTAGCAGCCCAAAGAGAGACCCAGTACTTC. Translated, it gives CASSLRLAAQRETQYF.

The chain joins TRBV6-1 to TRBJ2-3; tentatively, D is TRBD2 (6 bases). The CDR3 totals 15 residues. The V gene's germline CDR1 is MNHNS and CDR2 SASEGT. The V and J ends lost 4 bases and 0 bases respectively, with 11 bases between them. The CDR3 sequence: CASSGSGSSTDTQYF. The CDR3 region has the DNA TGTGCCAGCAGTGGCTCCGGGAGTAGCACAGATACGCAGTATTTT.

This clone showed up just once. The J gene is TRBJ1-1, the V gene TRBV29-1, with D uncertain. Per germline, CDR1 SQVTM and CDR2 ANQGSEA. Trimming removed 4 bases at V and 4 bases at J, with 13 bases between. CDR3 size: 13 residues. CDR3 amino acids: CSVVGGRSTEAFF. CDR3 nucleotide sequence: TGCAGCGTTGTGGGCGGGCGATCCACTGAAGCTTTCTTT.

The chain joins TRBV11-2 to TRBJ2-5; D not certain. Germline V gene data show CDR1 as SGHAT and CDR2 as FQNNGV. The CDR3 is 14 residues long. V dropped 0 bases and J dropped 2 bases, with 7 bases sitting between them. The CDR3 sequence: CASSLDYLQETQYF. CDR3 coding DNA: TGTGCCAGCAGCTTAGACTACCTACAAGAGACCCAGTACTTC.

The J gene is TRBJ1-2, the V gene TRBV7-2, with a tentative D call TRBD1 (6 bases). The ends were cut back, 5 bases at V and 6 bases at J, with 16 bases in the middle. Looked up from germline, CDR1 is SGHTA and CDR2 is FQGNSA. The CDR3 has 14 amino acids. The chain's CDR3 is CASSPQPGHDGYTF. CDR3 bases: TGTGCCAGCAGCCCCCAACCGGGACACGATGGCTACACCTTC. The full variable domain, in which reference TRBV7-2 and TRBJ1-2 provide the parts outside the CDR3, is GAGVSQSPSNKVTEKGKDVELRCDPISGHTALYWYRQSLGQGLEFLIYFQGNSAPDKSGLPSDRFSAERTGGSVSTLTIQRTQQEDSAVYLCASSPQPGHDGYTFGSGTRLTVV.